These T cell receptor beta chains were read from a single sample in a study of T cells in Graves' hyperthyroidism and ophthalmopathy. MiXCR was run by TCRdb on the multiplex PCR reads, yielding one entry per CDR3 protein. The table lists 450,000 to 700,000 distinct CDR3 sequences, around 46% of them singletons. Sequencing was done on a sample of peripheral blood or thyroid tissue (not recorded which). The receptors shown here come from a woman younger than 30 with Graves' hyperthyroidism. CDR3s include the opening cysteine and the closing phenylalanine or tryptophan. D genes are given only for firm matches. For some rows the clone size is stated as once, few or many, or as a class when expanded; others skip it.

clone size | J gene | D gene | V gene | CDR3 protein | CDR3 DNA
NA | TRBJ2-5 | NA | TRBV2 | CASSDGGETQYF | TGTGCCAGCAGTGATGGCGGGGAGACCCAGTACTTC
NA | TRBJ1-1 | NA | TRBV24-1 | CATSSGQPNTEAFF | TGTGCCACCTCGTCCGGACAGCCGAACACTGAAGCTTTCTTT
few | TRBJ1-1 | NA | TRBV5-1 | CASSPLRGEKNTEAFF | TGCGCCAGCAGCCCTCTTAGGGGGGAAAAAAACACTGAAGCTTTCTTT
NA | TRBJ2-2 | NA | TRBV20-1 | CSAAGGELFF | TGCAGTGCTGCAGGGGGGGAGCTGTTTTTT
once | TRBJ1-2 | NA | TRBV7-2 | CASSLARTSDLSYTF | TGTGCCAGCAGCTTAGCCCGGACTAGCGACCTATCCTACACCTTC
many | TRBJ1-1 | NA | TRBV29-1 | CSVGGLFNTEAFF | TGCAGCGTTGGAGGACTATTTAACACTGAAGCTTTCTTT
many | TRBJ1-6 | TRBD1 | TRBV19 | CASSIRDSYNSPLHF | TGTGCCAGTAGTATACGGGACAGCTATAATTCACCCCTCCACTTT
many | TRBJ2-7 | NA | TRBV29-1 | CSVGARDLYEQYF | TGCAGCGTAGGGGCCAGGGACCTCTACGAGCAGTACTTC
many | TRBJ2-5 | TRBD2 | TRBV7-6 | CASSLFSSGAPGYF | TGTGCCAGCAGCTTATTTTCTAGCGGCGCACCGGGGTACTTC
many | TRBJ2-2 | NA | TRBV2 | CASKDGELFF | TGTGCCAGCAAGGACGGGGAGCTGTTTTTT
NA | TRBJ1-2 | NA | TRBV24-1 | CATSDGSNLNREGHYGYTF | TGTGCCACCAGTGATGGTAGCAACTTGAACAGGGAGGGCCACTATGGCTACACCTTC
many | TRBJ2-5 | NA | TRBV5-1 | CASSPRPSRETQYF | TGCGCCAGCAGCCCAAGACCTTCTAGAGAGACCCAGTACTTC
NA | TRBJ1-6 | TRBD1 | TRBV5-1 | CASSLGGSGQPLHF | TGCGCCAGCAGCTTAGGGGGCTCGGGACAGCCCCTCCACTTT